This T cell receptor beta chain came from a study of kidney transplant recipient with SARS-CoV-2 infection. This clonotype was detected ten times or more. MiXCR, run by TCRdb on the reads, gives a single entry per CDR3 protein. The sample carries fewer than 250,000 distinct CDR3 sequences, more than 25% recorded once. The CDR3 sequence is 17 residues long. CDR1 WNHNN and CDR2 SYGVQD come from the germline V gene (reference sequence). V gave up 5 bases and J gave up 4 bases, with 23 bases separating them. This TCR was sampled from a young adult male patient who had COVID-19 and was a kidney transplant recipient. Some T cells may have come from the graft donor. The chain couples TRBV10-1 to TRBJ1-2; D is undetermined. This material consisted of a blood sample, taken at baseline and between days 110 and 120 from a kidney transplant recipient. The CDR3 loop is CASSIRERSRKTYGYTF. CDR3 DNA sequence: TGCGCCAGCAGTATACGGGAAAGATCGCGAAAGACCTATGGCTACACCTTC.